This T cell receptor beta chain was sequenced in a study of STAT5B mutations in CD4+ large granular lymphocyte leukemia. Study findings and constraints: Patient CD4-sorted repertoires stayed more clonal than healthy ones after leukemic-clone removal. No patients shared main leukemic clonotypes, though around 25% appeared at low frequency elsewhere. 8/27 top patient clones versus 2/35 control clones were TRBV06-family.

This CDR3 is built from 15 residues. V trimming: 3 bases; J trimming: 5 bases; junction bases outside the gene matches: 8. CDR1 is SNHLY, CDR2 FYNNEI, per germline. Clones were sequenced by immunoSEQ multiplex PCR, and TCRdb holds only the in-frame ones, with some missing. The sample yields about 35,000 clones, more than 75% seen once. Regarding this clone: Its antigen is not identified.

The sequenced sample was CD4+ T cells from blood buffy coats. This sequence was found in a human donor in good health. The chain combines TRBV2 with TRBJ2-7; 9 nucleotides match TRBD2. CDR3 nucleotide sequence: TGTGCCAGCAGTGACGGGATAGCGGGAGCCCACGAGCAGTACTTC. Encoded protein: CASSDGIAGAHEQYF.